The entry below gives a single TCR beta chain sequence along with its context. Its antigen is unidentified. Only in-frame clones appear in the TCRdb table, and some are missing; sequencing was by immunoSEQ multiplex PCR. The table shows some 100,000 clones, with 70% to 85% occurring only once. CDR1 SEHNR and CDR2 FQNEAQ come from the germline V gene (reference sequence). V was clipped by 3 bases and J by 7 bases; unmatched bases: 16. The CDR3 totals 18 residues. This sample was included in a study of radiation and T cells in renal cell carcinoma. Study-wide context: Nephrectomy followed 15 Gy stereotactic body radiation by 4 weeks.

Points from the study as a whole: From baseline, blood top tumor clonotypes peaked at 2 weeks post-radiation.

Documented time point: baseline pretreatment blood. Treatment: 15 Gy SBRT to primary tumor, nephrectomy 4 weeks later. Radiation-treated patients gave blood at baseline, week 2 and week 4. The patient's renal cell carcinoma had clear cell pathology. This sequence joins TRBV7-9 and TRBJ2-7; TRBD2 agrees at 12 bases. This receptor was identified in a man in his sixties with renal cell carcinoma. The material was blood, obtained from a patient whose treatment included radiotherapy and nephrectomy. CDR3 DNA sequence: TGTGCCAGCAGCTTCGGCCTGAGACTAGCGGGAGCGCCGTCTGAGCAGTACTTC. Protein: CASSFGLRLAGAPSEQYF.